This entry describes one T cell receptor beta chain. V shed 5 bases and J 4 bases; nucleotides not matched to a gene: 10. From germline, CDR1 is MDHEN and CDR2 SYDVKM. The CDR3 sequence is 16 residues long. Per the original methods: It was from reference gene primer amplification that nucleated cell counts were estimated. Sequenced by immunoSEQ multiplex PCR; TCRdb stores in-frame clones only, minus some. V, J and clone size were drawn from that table, and D and trimming were deduced from the DNA. The repertoire consists of 110,000 to 150,000 clones, with around nine tenths occurring once and the leading ten covering 5.4%. This sample stems from a study of blood T cell repertoires in COVID-19.

Specimen: peripheral blood. The receptor's source is a human donor in a cohort sampled during active COVID-19. The chain employs TRBV28 and TRBJ2-1; 8 bases match TRBD2. CDR3 nucleotides: TGTGCCAGCAGTCCCATCTGGGCGGGGGGATACAATGAGCAGTTCTTC. Its protein is CASSPIWAGGYNEQFF.